The rows below give T cell receptor beta chains drawn from one sample of a study of blood T cell repertoires in COVID-19. Sequencing used immunoSEQ multiplex PCR; TCRdb keeps in-frame clones, though not all of them. The sample holds about 27,000 clones; around nine tenths are singletons and the top ten take 4% to 5.5%. Sequenced material: peripheral blood. These receptors all stem from a man between 65 and 85 years old with active COVID-19. Both conserved end residues are part of each CDR3. Each record gives: clone size, D gene, J gene, V gene, CDR3 protein, CDR3 DNA. D genes are given only for firm matches. Clone size is not always given. Where it is, it says once, few, many or a class for expanded clones.

>NA|NA|TRBJ1-5|TRBV19
CASSARTDNQPQHF
TGTGCCAGTAGTGCCCGGACAGATAATCAGCCCCAGCATTTT
>NA|TRBD1|TRBJ1-3|TRBV9
CASSVLPGQGISSGNTIYF
TGTGCCAGCAGCGTCCTTCCGGGACAGGGGATTTCCTCTGGAAACACCATATATTTT
>NA|NA|TRBJ2-2|TRBV9
CASTPTGAGVAGELFF
TGTGCCAGCACCCCGACGGGAGCCGGTGTCGCCGGGGAGCTGTTTTTT
>NA|TRBD2|TRBJ2-3|TRBV5-6
CATSWASGKDTQYF
TGTGCCACCAGCTGGGCTAGCGGTAAAGATACGCAGTATTTT
>NA|TRBD1|TRBJ1-1|TRBV24-1
CATRSDRGGGNTEAFF
TGTGCCACCAGGTCCGACAGGGGAGGGGGGAACACTGAAGCTTTCTTT
>NA|TRBD2|TRBJ2-1|TRBV9
CASSAGLAGGNYNEQFF
TGTGCCAGCAGCGCTGGACTAGCGGGGGGGAATTACAATGAGCAGTTCTTC
>NA|NA|TRBJ1-2|TRBV7-9
CASGLGNHGYTF
TGTGCCAGCGGGCTCGGGAACCATGGCTACACCTTC
>NA|NA|TRBJ2-3|TRBV7-9
CASSSLFSGTRTDTQYF
TGTGCCAGCAGCTCCTTATTTAGCGGAACGCGCACAGATACGCAGTATTTT
>NA|TRBD1|TRBJ1-3|TRBV6-6
CASSPRTGHSGNTIYF
TGTGCCAGCAGTCCACGGACAGGGCACTCTGGAAACACCATATATTTT
>NA|NA|TRBJ1-1|TRBV7-9
CASSLAGPQEAFF
TGTGCCAGCAGCTTAGCTGGCCCCCAGGAAGCTTTCTTT
>NA|TRBD1|TRBJ2-1|TRBV11-2
CASSPRGPGQYNEQFF
TGTGCCAGCAGCCCAAGGGGGCCGGGACAGTACAATGAGCAGTTCTTC
>NA|TRBD1|TRBJ2-7|TRBV7-3
CASSSSGGYEQYF
TGTGCCAGCAGCTCCTCAGGGGGATACGAGCAGTACTTC
>once|NA|TRBJ2-3|TRBV5-1
CASSLEQGGNPYTDTQYF
TGCGCCAGCAGCTTGGAACAGGGAGGGAACCCCTACACAGATACGCAGTATTTT
>NA|NA|TRBJ1-4|TRBV5-4
CASSSRPEATNEKLFF
TGTGCCAGCAGCTCACGCCCGGAGGCAACTAATGAAAAACTGTTTTTT
>NA|TRBD2|TRBJ2-3|TRBV14
CASSHQRGGFSTDTQYF
TGTGCCAGCAGCCATCAGCGGGGGGGATTTAGCACAGATACGCAGTATTTT
>NA|TRBD2|TRBJ2-3|TRBV19
CASSIALAGKSTDTQYF
TGTGCCAGTAGTATAGCACTAGCGGGGAAAAGCACAGATACGCAGTATTTT
>once|NA|TRBJ1-1|TRBV12-3/TRBV12-4
CASSLYSNTEAFF
TGTGCCAGCAGTCTCTATTCGAACACTGAAGCTTTCTTT
>NA|NA|TRBJ2-2|TRBV9
CASSVGQYTGELFF
TGTGCCAGCAGCGTAGGGCAGTACACCGGGGAGCTGTTTTTT
>few|TRBD1|TRBJ2-3|TRBV5-1
CASSLALYRGPSDTQYF
TGCGCCAGCAGCTTGGCTCTGTACAGGGGGCCCTCAGATACGCAGTATTTT